The source of this T cell receptor beta chain is a study of T cell repertoires in cytomegalovirus infection. The V end lost 6 bases, the J end lost 6 bases, and 12 bases lay between the germline ends. Per the germline V gene, CDR1 is KGHSH and CDR2 is LQKENI. The CDR3 has 13 amino acids. Whole-study findings and limits: Summed frequency of shared TCR beta families picked out CMV carriers who also had the relevant HLA.

Points on this clonotype: Antigen unknown.

Using its own MiXCR run on the reads, TCRdb lists one record per CDR3 protein. The profile covers more than 350,000 distinct CDR3 sequences, with approximately 33% appearing a single time and roughly 13% taken by the ten largest. The chain combines TRBV18 with TRBJ2-1, with a weak D call TRBD2 (5 bases). This receptor was identified in a human donor in good health (CMV status not recorded). Some clones in this sample may be carry-over from other donors' samples. The sample consisted of PBMCs. CDR3 nucleotides: TGTGCCAGCTCGAATGGACGGGGCAATGAGCAGTTCTTC. Translated, it gives CASSNGRGNEQFF.